A selection of T cell receptor beta chains follows, all from one sample in a study of CD8 T cells in Susac syndrome. Using its own MiXCR run on the immunoSEQ multiplex PCR reads, TCRdb lists one record per CDR3 protein. Of about 180,000 distinct CDR3 sequences listed, around 95% are singletons. Sequencing was done on a sample of CD4+ T cells from PBMCs. The receptors come from a human donor with Susac syndrome. CDR3s include the opening cysteine and the closing phenylalanine or tryptophan. Fields, in order: J gene, V gene, CDR3 protein.

j_call: TRBJ2-2
v_call: TRBV5-1
cdr3_aa: CASSFGTNTGELFF

j_call: TRBJ2-7
v_call: TRBV7-8
cdr3_aa: CASSLEDRAFSYEQYF

j_call: TRBJ1-1
v_call: TRBV10-3
cdr3_aa: CAISRGGDEAFF

j_call: TRBJ1-1
v_call: TRBV29-1
cdr3_aa: CSAGTGRPATEAFF

j_call: TRBJ2-7
v_call: TRBV3-1
cdr3_aa: CASSRLEGYEQYF

j_call: TRBJ2-1
v_call: TRBV3-1
cdr3_aa: CASSQDPRSGNEQFF

j_call: TRBJ2-1
v_call: TRBV12-3/TRBV12-4
cdr3_aa: CASSLVFPNYNEQFF

j_call: TRBJ2-3
v_call: TRBV2
cdr3_aa: CASRGQGAFTDTQYF

j_call: TRBJ2-5
v_call: TRBV3-1
cdr3_aa: CASSRERAGGETQYF

j_call: TRBJ1-2
v_call: TRBV13
cdr3_aa: CASRQGGGNYGYTF

j_call: TRBJ2-7
v_call: TRBV27
cdr3_aa: CASSLSIGTGVHEQYF

j_call: TRBJ2-5
v_call: TRBV7-9
cdr3_aa: CASSLVVAGIRGTQYF

j_call: TRBJ2-5
v_call: TRBV24-1
cdr3_aa: CATRSGQEETQYF

j_call: TRBJ2-3
v_call: TRBV20-1
cdr3_aa: CSASGTDTQYF

j_call: TRBJ2-7
v_call: TRBV29-1
cdr3_aa: CSVEGGGYEQYF

j_call: TRBJ1-2
v_call: TRBV30
cdr3_aa: CAWKVGLGFYGYTF

j_call: TRBJ1-5
v_call: TRBV30
cdr3_aa: CAWSVFRSEGGNQPQHF

j_call: TRBJ1-6
v_call: TRBV5-1
cdr3_aa: CASTADRESPLHF

j_call: TRBJ2-7
v_call: TRBV5-4
cdr3_aa: CASSVWTSGSHEQYF